The source of this T cell receptor beta chain is a study of control samples from healthy donors and cancer patients. Some clones are missing from TCRdb's copy, which holds only in-frame ones; the method was immunoSEQ multiplex PCR. The profile shows tens of thousands of clones, over 85% of them singletons. The CDR3 spans 16 residues. The germline V and J ends were trimmed by 6 bases and 1 base, with 18 bases remaining between them. Germline V gene lookup returns CDR1 SNHLY and CDR2 FYNNEI. The J gene is TRBJ1-2, the V gene TRBV2; possible D gene TRBD1, 5 bases. This receptor was identified in a woman in her 30s in good health. Sequencing was done on a sample of blood. Written as DNA, the CDR3 is TGTGCCAGCAGGAAAGGGACCGACCGTGATAACTATGGCTACACCTTC. This encodes CASRKGTDRDNYGYTF.